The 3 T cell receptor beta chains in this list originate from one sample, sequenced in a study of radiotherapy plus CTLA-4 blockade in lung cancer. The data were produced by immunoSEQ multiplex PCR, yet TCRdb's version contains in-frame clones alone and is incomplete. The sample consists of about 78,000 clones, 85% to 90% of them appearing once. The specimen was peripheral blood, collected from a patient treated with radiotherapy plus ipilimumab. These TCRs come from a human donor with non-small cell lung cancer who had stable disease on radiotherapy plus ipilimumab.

CDR3: CASSQGDYFTQYF. The CDR3 DNA follows: TGCGCCAGCAGCCAGGGGGACTATTTTACGCAGTATTTT. The chain combines TRBV4-1 with TRBJ2-3; 7 bases fit TRBD2. Germline V CDR1 and CDR2: MGHRA, YSYEKL. The J segment lost 8 bases and the V segment lost 3 bases, leaving 5 bases of the junction unmatched. This CDR3 spans 13 amino acids.

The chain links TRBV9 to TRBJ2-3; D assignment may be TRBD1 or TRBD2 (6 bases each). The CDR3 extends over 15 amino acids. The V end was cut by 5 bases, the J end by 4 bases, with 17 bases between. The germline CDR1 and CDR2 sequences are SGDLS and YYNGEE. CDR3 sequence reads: CASSRGGQSADTQYF. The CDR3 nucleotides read TGTGCCAGCAGTCGAGGGGGGCAAAGCGCAGATACGCAGTATTTT.

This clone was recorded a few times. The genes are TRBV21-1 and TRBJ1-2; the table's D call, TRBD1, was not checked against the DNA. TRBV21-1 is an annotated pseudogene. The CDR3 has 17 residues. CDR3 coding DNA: TGTGCCAGCAGCCTCCCGAAGGGACAGGCTACTAACTATGGCTACACCTTC. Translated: CASSLPKGQATNYGYTF.